A single T cell receptor beta chain is shown here with its context. This record belongs to a study of blood T cell repertoires in COVID-19. Libraries were prepared by immunoSEQ multiplex PCR; TCRdb keeps only in-frame clonotypes and omits some of them. The sample gives 75,000 to 90,000 clones, about 85% of which show up once; 15% to 20% is in the top ten. J gave up 6 bases and V 6 bases, and 8 bases lay outside the gene matches. The CDR3 extends over 15 amino acids. Germline V gene data show CDR1 as SNHLY and CDR2 as FYNNEI. The chain is built from TRBV2 and TRBJ2-2; 9 nucleotides agree with TRBD2. What was sequenced was peripheral blood. The receptor comes from a man of 80 years or more with active or convalescent COVID-19. The CDR3 region is CASREREASPGELFF. The CDR3 bases are TGTGCCAGCAGAGAGCGGGAGGCGAGCCCCGGGGAGCTGTTTTTT.